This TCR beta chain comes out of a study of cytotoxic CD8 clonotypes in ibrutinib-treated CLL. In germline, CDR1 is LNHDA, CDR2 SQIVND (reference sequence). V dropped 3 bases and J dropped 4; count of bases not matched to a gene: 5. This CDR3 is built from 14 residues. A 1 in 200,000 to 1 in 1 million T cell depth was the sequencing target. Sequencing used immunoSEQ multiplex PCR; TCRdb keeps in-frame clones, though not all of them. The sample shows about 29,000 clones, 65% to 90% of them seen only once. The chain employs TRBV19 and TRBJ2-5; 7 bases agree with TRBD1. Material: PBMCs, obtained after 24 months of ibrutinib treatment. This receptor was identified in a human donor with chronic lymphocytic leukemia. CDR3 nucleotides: TGTGCCAGTAGTATTACAGGGGCACCAGAGACCCAGTACTTC. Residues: CASSITGAPETQYF.